This T cell receptor beta chain was documented in a study of blood T cell repertoires in COVID-19. The CDR3 consists of 14 residues. V lost 6 bases to trimming and J lost 1 base; unmatched junction nucleotides: 4. The germline V gene has CDR1 WNHNN and CDR2 SYGVQD (reference sequence). Clones were sequenced by immunoSEQ multiplex PCR, and TCRdb holds only the in-frame ones, with some missing. Here the sample spans about 68,000 clones, roughly 79% being singletons. The rearrangement links TRBV10-1 to TRBJ1-1; 8 bases agree with TRBD1. What was sequenced was peripheral blood. The receptor's source is a woman aged 55-70 years with acute or convalescent COVID-19. CDR3 coding DNA: TGCGCCAGCAGACAGGGGGGATCGAACACTGAAGCTTTCTTT. Its protein product is CASRQGGSNTEAFF.